The T cell receptor (beta chain) described here comes from a study of cytomegalovirus exposure and HLA in healthy donors. Study-wide results and caveats: Rates of TCR association differed by HLA locus in a later analysis, with DRB1 highest and HLA-C lowest. Because they were indistinguishable, some V segments, including TRBV6-2 and TRBV6-3, were excluded.

This CDR3 is built from 13 residues. The V gene lost 7 bases and the J gene lost 15 bases, with 22 bases spanning the gap. CDR1 and CDR2 from the germline V gene are SGHTA and FQGNSA. The sample holds a few counts of this clone. Its antigen is as yet unknown. The PCR made use of 60 Vbeta and 13 Jbeta primers. The data were produced by immunoSEQ multiplex PCR, yet TCRdb's version contains in-frame clones alone and is incomplete. Of 75,000 to 100,000 clones in the sample, about four fifths were seen once. The V gene is TRBV7-2, the J gene TRBJ1-5, with a tentative D call TRBD1 (6 bases). Specimen: PBMCs. The receptor was isolated from a woman in her 70s in good health and CMV-seropositive. CDR3 sequence (DNA): TGTGCCAGCACCCCTACAGGGCCAACGAGCATGCATTTT. Protein sequence: CASTPTGPTSMHF.